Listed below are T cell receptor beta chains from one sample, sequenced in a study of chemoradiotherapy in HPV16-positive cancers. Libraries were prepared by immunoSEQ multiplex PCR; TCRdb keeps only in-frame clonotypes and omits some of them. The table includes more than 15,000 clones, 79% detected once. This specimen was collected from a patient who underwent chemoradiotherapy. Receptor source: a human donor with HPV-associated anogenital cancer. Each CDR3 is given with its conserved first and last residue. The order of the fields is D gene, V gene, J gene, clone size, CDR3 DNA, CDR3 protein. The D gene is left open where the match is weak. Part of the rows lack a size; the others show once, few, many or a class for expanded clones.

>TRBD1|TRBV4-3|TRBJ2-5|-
TGCGCCAGCAGCCAAGATCTGGGGACAGGGGGCCACTTC
CASSQDLGTGGHF
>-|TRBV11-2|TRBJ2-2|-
TGTGCCAGCAGCTTAGTAAGCAACACCGGGGAGCTGTTTTTT
CASSLVSNTGELFF
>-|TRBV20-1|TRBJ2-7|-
TGCAGTGCTAGAGTATCCTACGAGCAGTACTTC
CSARVSYEQYF
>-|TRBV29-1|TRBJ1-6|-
TGCAGCGTTCGGTCAGGGAACTATAATTCACCCCTCCACTTT
CSVRSGNYNSPLHF
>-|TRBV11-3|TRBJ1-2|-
TGTGCCAGCAGCTTCGGTTGGGGGACCGGGCCACTTAACTATGGCTACACCTTC
CASSFGWGTGPLNYGYTF
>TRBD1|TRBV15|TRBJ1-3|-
TGTGCCACCAGCAGCCTCCCCCCGACAGGGCCCTCTGGAAACACCATATATTTT
CATSSLPPTGPSGNTIYF
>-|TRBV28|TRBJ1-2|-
TGTGCCAGCGCCCACGGCGGCTATGGCTACACCTTC
CASAHGGYGYTF
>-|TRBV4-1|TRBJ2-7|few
TGCGCCAGCAGCCAGAATCATGGCAGCTCCTACGAGCAGTACTTC
CASSQNHGSSYEQYF
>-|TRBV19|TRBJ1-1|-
TGTGCCAGTAGTGAAGGGGGCACTGAAGCTTTCTTT
CASSEGGTEAFF
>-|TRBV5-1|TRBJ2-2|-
TGCGCCAGCAGCTCGCGCTGGACAGTGAACACCGGGGAGCTGTTTTTT
CASSSRWTVNTGELFF
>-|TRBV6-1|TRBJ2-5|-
TGTGCCAGCAGTGGGGGCATGTGGGACTCACAAGAGACCCAGTACTTC
CASSGGMWDSQETQYF
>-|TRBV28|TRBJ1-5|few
TGTGCCAGCAGGTACCCAGGGGCCAATCAGCCCCAGCATTTT
CASRYPGANQPQHF
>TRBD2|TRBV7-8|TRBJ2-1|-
TGTGCCAGCAGCTTAGTACTAGCGGGCGAGCAGTTCTTC
CASSLVLAGEQFF
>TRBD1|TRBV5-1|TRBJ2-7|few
TGCGCCAGCAGCGCTGGACAGGGGGCGTATCGGCAGTACTTC
CASSAGQGAYRQYF
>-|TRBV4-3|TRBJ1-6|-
TGCGCCAGCAGCCAGGACGGCCTTAATTCACCCCTCCACTTT
CASSQDGLNSPLHF
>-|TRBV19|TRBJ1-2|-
TGTGCCAGTAGTACAGGGTTCGATGGCTACACCTTC
CASSTGFDGYTF
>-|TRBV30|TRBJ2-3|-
TGTGCCTGGAGCGAGACTGGCGCCGTTACAGATACGCAGTATTTT
CAWSETGAVTDTQYF
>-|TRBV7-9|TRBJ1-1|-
TGTGCCAGCAGCTTAGCGGCAGGGGCGAACACTGAAGCTTTCTTT
CASSLAAGANTEAFF
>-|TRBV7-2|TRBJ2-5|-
TGTGCCAGCAGCTTAGGGGGGCCAAAGACCCAGTACTTC
CASSLGGPKTQYF
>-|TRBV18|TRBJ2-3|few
TGTGCCAGCTCAGAGACAGACCGTATCGCAGATACGCAGTATTTT
CASSETDRIADTQYF
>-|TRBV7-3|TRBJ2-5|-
TGTGCCAGCAGCTTTGGGGAGACCCAGTACTTC
CASSFGETQYF
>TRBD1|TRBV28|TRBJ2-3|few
TGTGCCAGCAGTACCTCCGGGACAGGGAAAAGGGGGGCGCAGTATTTT
CASSTSGTGKRGAQYF
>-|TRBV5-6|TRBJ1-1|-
TGTGCCAGCAGCGAAGAGTGGGATGGGACTGAAGCTTTCTTT
CASSEEWDGTEAFF
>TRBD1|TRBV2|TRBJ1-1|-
TGTGCCAGCAGCACAGGGACAGAATTCACTGAAGCTTTCTTT
CASSTGTEFTEAFF
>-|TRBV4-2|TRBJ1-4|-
TGTGCCAGCAGCCAGGAGAATGAAAAACTGTTTTTT
CASSQENEKLFF
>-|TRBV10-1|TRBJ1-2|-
TGCGCCAGCAGTGAGTACCCAGGGGAGGTCTATGGCTACACCTTC
CASSEYPGEVYGYTF
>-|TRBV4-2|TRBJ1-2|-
TGTGCCAGCAGCCAAGATCGGATGACAGGTTTGGCTGGCTACACCTTC
CASSQDRMTGLAGYTF
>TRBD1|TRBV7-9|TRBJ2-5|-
TGTGCCAGCAGCAAAACCACAGGGGGCGGGGAGACCCAGTACTTC
CASSKTTGGGETQYF
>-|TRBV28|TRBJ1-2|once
TGTGCCAGCAGTCTTCCTCAGGGCAATGTCGGGTATGGCTACACCTTC
CASSLPQGNVGYGYTF
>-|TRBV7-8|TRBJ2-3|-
TGTGCCAGCAGCTTAGGTTGGGCTAGTCGGGGTGCCGATACGCAGTATTTT
CASSLGWASRGADTQYF
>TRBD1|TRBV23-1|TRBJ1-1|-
TGCGCCAGCAGCCCGAATACAAACCGGGACAGGGGGCAGGAACGGGACACTGAAGCTTTCTTT
CASSPNTNRDRGQERDTEAFF
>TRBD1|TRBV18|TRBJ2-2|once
TGTGCCAGCTCACCGACAGGGAAGGTAACCGGGGAGCTGTTTTTT
CASSPTGKVTGELFF
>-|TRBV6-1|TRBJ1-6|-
TGTGCCAGCAGTGCGGGTCCCTATAATTCACCCCTCCACTTT
CASSAGPYNSPLHF
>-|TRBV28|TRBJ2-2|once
TGTGCCAGCAGTTTAGGCAGGGGCCTGTTTTTT
CASSLGRGLFF
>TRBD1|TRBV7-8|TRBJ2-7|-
TGTGCCAGCAGCGTGGGACAGGCCTACGAGCAGTACTTC
CASSVGQAYEQYF
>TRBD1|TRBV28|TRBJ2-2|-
TGTGCCAGCAGCAAAACGGGACAGACCGGGGAGCTGTTTTTT
CASSKTGQTGELFF
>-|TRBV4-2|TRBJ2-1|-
TGTGCCAGCAGCCAAGCAACGGGGGCACAACACAATGAGCAGTTCTTC
CASSQATGAQHNEQFF
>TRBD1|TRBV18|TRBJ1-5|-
TGTGCCAGCTCGCGACAGGGGGCTAGCAATCAGCCCCAGCATTTT
CASSRQGASNQPQHF
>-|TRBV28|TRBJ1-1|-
TGTGCCAGCAGTTTTGGGGTAAGGAACACTGAAGCTTTCTTT
CASSFGVRNTEAFF
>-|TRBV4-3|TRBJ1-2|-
TGCGCCAGCAGCCCCGGGCTCGAGATAAGCTATGGCTACACCTTC
CASSPGLEISYGYTF
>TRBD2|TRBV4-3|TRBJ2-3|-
TGCGCCAGCAGCCAAGAATTGTGGACTAGCGGGGGGGCTGAAAGCACAGATACGCAGTATTTT
CASSQELWTSGGAESTDTQYF
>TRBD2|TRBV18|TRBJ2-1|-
TGTGCCAGCTCCCCCGTGGCGGGGGACAATGAGCAGTTCTTC
CASSPVAGDNEQFF
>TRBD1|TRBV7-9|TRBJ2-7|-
TGTGCCAGCAGTACATCCGGGACAGGGTATCTCCGAAGCAGTGGACAGTACTTC
CASSTSGTGYLRSSGQYF
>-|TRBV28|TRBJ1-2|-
TGTGCCAGCAGGTTAACAGGGTACTATGGCTACACCTTC
CASRLTGYYGYTF
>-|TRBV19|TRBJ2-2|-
TGTGCCAGTAGTATCGGAGGGGGGGCCGGGGAGCTGTTTTTT
CASSIGGGAGELFF
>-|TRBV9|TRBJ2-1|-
TGTGCCAGCAGCGTACTTAGGCAGCCAGACAATGAGCAGTTCTTC
CASSVLRQPDNEQFF